This T cell receptor (beta chain) was identified during a study of cytomegalovirus exposure and HLA in healthy donors (dated by TCRdb to 2016 to 2017). With respect to the entire study: An earlier analysis of some 550 of the donors reported 276 Gb of sequence data and 100 million to 140 million unique TCR beta sequences from 150 million to 200 million T cells. Every repertoire in the discovery cohort had been generated on one and the same sequencing platform. Class I and class II HLA loci were covered by the typing at four-digit resolution. To decide whether each TCR beta V gene segment behaved as functional or pseudogenic, an earlier analysis of approximately 600 of the donors relied on high-throughput TCR beta sequencing. Rather than using new phenotypic data, the later analysis identified candidate immune exposures from TCR beta sequences and from how often those sequences occurred across donors. Of the roughly 400 genotyped donors, around 81% fell in the genetic ancestry cluster associated with self-reported Caucasian donors. The T cell repertoires of under 750 subjects were profiled by immunosequencing and related to cytomegalovirus serostatus. In a later genetic analysis, genome-wide SNP genotypes for about three fifths of the 666 donors were used, and that subset was treated as a discovery cohort. The study combined high-throughput TCR immunosequencing, statistical association of individual TCRs with disease status, and machine learning to predict cytomegalovirus infection status. The aim of the study was to test whether cataloging public T cell receptors could identify signatures of past pathogen exposure. Typing coverage differed by locus: A, B, C, DRB1 and DQB1 were typed in roughly 620-630 donors, DQA1 in 500 to 550, DPA1 in 600 to 610, and DPB1 in 472. Among about 370 genotyped donors of the cohort, an average of around 240,000 unique TCR beta nucleotide sequences was sequenced per donor, of which 15% to 20% were non-productive. Donor age, sex, ethnicity and CMV serostatus were compiled together with the repertoire data. Along with the roughly 700-subject first cohort, a separate validation cohort of approximately 110 different subjects was used. Roughly 5 DR-DQ haplotypes were handled as single units for association and clustering, since linkage in the cohort was strong. In a later analysis, previously published TCR beta repertoires from 670 or so donors were re-analyzed and high-resolution HLA genotyping was added so that TCR occurrence patterns could be studied. About 300 gigabases of sequencing data and tens of millions of unique TCR sequences were included in an early release covering about 600 HLA-typed donors.

With respect to this clone: The antigen it binds to is not known. Per-nucleotide qualities are absent, and no much larger clonotype sits a single base away. The sample holds other DNA sequences that translate to the same CDR3.

According to the germline V gene, CDR1 reads SGHRS and CDR2 reads YFSETQ. V is cut back by 4 bases and J by 4 bases, with 4 bases in the junction unmatched. Its CDR3 holds 13 amino acids, cysteine through phenylalanine. The only DNA kept is the CDR3, 39 bases in frame from the first base. Receptors were amplified or captured by the immunoSEQ multiplex PCR assay. For the multiplex PCR, a mixture combining 60 forward primers for TCR Vbeta segments and 13 reverse primers for TCR Jbeta segments was used. The CDR3 region of rearranged TCR beta genes was amplified from genomic DNA by a multiplex PCR assay. Amplified TCR beta libraries were sequenced as 87-base-pair reads on the Illumina HiSeq System. The original pipeline was this. A later analysis tallied around 80 million unique TCR beta chains across the 666 repertoires, and around 12 million of those chains were shared by two or more donors. To remove PCR and sequencing errors, raw reads were error-corrected and collapsed into unique sequences using a nearest-neighbor algorithm that merged closely related sequences. Alignment of CDR3 sequences to IMGT reference sequences was used to assign V, D and J gene segments. For a sequence to be retained, at least a six-nucleotide match to both a V gene segment and a J gene segment was required. Rearrangements were called productive when the CDR3 lacked stop codons and stayed in frame with V and J; all others were non-productive. Following IMGT convention, CDR3 was defined as the stretch from the second conserved V-encoded cysteine up to the conserved J-encoded phenylalanine. The earlier analysis of a few hundred of the donors excluded any sequence lacking an unambiguous match to a single V gene segment. An earlier analysis of a few hundred of the donors called V segments functional above 56.7% productive rearrangements and segregating when the between-donor standard deviation exceeded 5%. A statistical classification framework was built for diagnosing cytomegalovirus status from the catalog of TCR beta chain sequences. V and J gene assignment, in a later analysis, came from comparing TCR nucleotide sequences with IMGT/GENE-DB human TR gene sequences. In a later analysis, CDR3 sequences and most-parsimonious VDJ recombination scenarios were assigned using the TCRdist pipeline. In a later analysis, each TCR beta chain was defined by its CDR3 amino acid sequence together with its V-gene family, and reads without a unique V-gene family were excluded. To address suspected cross-contamination and a sequencing artifact, a later analysis removed a few hundred highly shared, low-generation-probability nucleotide sequences. A later analysis calculated a clonal expansion index for each public chain from normalized within-repertoire ranks of inferred template counts. In a later analysis, generation probabilities were computed with a VDJ recombination model fitted to out-of-frame rearrangements, and the resulting probabilities were checked against IGoR. In a later analysis, TCR-TCR, TCR-HLA and TCR-CMV co-occurrence was scored with hypergeometric tests, and a repertoire-size bias correction was applied to TCR pairs. To estimate false discovery rates, a later analysis permuted the HLA or CMV assignments 20 times. A later analysis grouped co-occurring TCRs with DBSCAN, adding TCRdist sequence similarity when clustering within HLA-allele-positive subsets. Repertoires with fewer than 30,000 or more than 120,000 public chains were left out of co-occurrence clustering, as were a few repertoires with anomalous nucleotide sharing. TCRdb took this table from immuneACCESS and kept in-frame rearrangements with V and J called. Such tables lack part of the clones; where checked against another copy, unresolved V genes explain under half of the gap, and the rest is unexplained. V and J calls and clone size are those listed in that table; D and trimming were worked out from the DNA. The sample data list 70,000 or so clones, and approximately 92% of these were observed just once. The ten most abundant clones make up over 10% of the sample.

Findings and caveats that apply to the study as a whole: In a later genetic analysis, fewer N-insertions in productive TCRs were reported among donors in an Asian-associated ancestry cluster than the roughly 670-donor mean. This cohort had only TCR beta chains sequenced, and the lack of alpha or paired-chain data limited which features could be detected. A total of fewer than 200 TCR beta chains were listed by the study as associated with cytomegalovirus. The authors suggested that the approach could potentially be extended to other disease states and immunological phenotypes. A later genetic analysis associated a missense DCLRE1C variant with V-gene and J-gene trimming of TCR beta chains, and an independent cohort replicated the association. While some public TCRs were present in many individuals, most TCR sequences turned up only very rarely across donors. The classifier was reported to diagnose cytomegalovirus status with high specificity and sensitivity in both the original cohort and the validation cohort. Because HLA typing was missing for some donors at each locus, association tests included only the typed subset. Linkage disequilibrium might explain the correlated functional status among segregating V segments, but an unknown experimental factor could not be excluded. When HLA alleles, especially DR and DQ, strongly co-occurred, TCR associations were difficult to assign to individual alleles. A group of highly shared sequence variants was considered likely to be a technical artifact of the sequencing pipeline. In a later analysis, 15,000 to 20,000 TCR beta sequences were associated with specific HLA alleles at a false discovery rate of 0.05. A further reported finding was that TCR beta sequences accurately predicted the HLA-A and HLA-B alleles for most subjects in the first cohort. In vitro tests confirmed that a few of the cytomegalovirus-associated TCR beta chains recognize cytomegalovirus antigens. A later analysis found that most CMV-associated TCR beta chains appeared HLA-restricted, with HLA associations seemingly driven largely by CMV exposure. According to a later analysis, parvovirus B19, influenza, CMV and Epstein-Barr virus appeared linked to several top co-occurrence clusters. CMV serostatus was the only immune exposure information available for the cohort. Because counts were too low, some 16 rarely observed V segments, including chromosome 9 orphons, were excluded from the earlier analysis of fewer than 650 of the donors. In a later analysis, HLA-associated TCR beta chains were found to be more clonally expanded and to have lower generation probabilities than equally common non-associated chains. Presence/absence analyses assumed roughly uniform sequencing depth across donors, an assumption that may not hold. Because the 87-base-pair reads could not distinguish some IMGT-functional V segments, including TRBV6-2 and TRBV6-3, those segments were excluded. Broadly in line with IMGT annotations, most TCR beta V segments showed up in productive rearrangements about 90% or about 30% of the time in an earlier analysis of some 590 of the donors. A later analysis found that TCR association rates varied across HLA loci, with DRB1 alleles showing the most associated TCRs and HLA-C alleles the fewest.

The cohort was made up of 500 to 800 healthy bone marrow donors. At the time of sampling, all cohort members were nominally healthy, though unrecorded immune exposures were likely present. The donor tested CMV seropositive and was one of the 289 seropositive cohort members. Every donor gave a peripheral blood sample, and the peripheral blood mononuclear cells from that sample were used for TCR beta sequencing. The Qiagen DNeasy Blood Extraction Kit was used to extract genomic DNA from the blood cell samples. The chain couples TRBV5-1 to TRBJ1-2; 7 central nucleotides agree with TRBD1. This clonotype was sampled from a woman aged 30 to 39 in good health and CMV-seropositive. Material for sequencing was PBMCs. The encoded CDR3 is CASSPGQSYGYTF. The sequenced DNA: TGCGCCAGCAGCCCGGGACAGTCCTATGGCTACACCTTC.